What follows are 10 T cell receptor beta chains derived from one specimen sequenced in a study of blood T cell repertoires in COVID-19. Assay: immunoSEQ multiplex PCR; the TCRdb copy retains only in-frame clones and omits some. The sample gives 250,000 to 350,000 clones, roughly 90% of which show up once; roughly 20% is in the top ten. Sequencing was done on a sample of PBMCs or T cells enriched from blood (not recorded which). These TCRs come from a woman in her twenties or thirties who had recovered from COVID-19.

This chain links TRBV28 with TRBJ2-1; 11 bases align to TRBD2. CDR1 and CDR2 from the germline V gene are MDHEN and SYDVKM. The CDR3 extends over 19 amino acids. V shed 6 bases, J shed 3 bases, and the junction held 16 bases outside the gene matches. CDR3 sequence reads: CASRSTELAGGGGYNEQFF. In nucleotides, the CDR3 is TGTGCCAGCAGGTCAACTGAATTAGCGGGAGGGGGGGGCTACAATGAGCAGTTCTTC.

The V gene is TRBV29-1, the J gene TRBJ2-7, with TRBD2 as a possible D gene (6 bases). Germline CDR1 SQVTM, CDR2 ANQGSEA. CDR3 length: 16 residues. V lost 0 bases, J lost 4 bases, and 19 bases lay in between. CDR3 nucleotide sequence: TGCAGCGTTGAAGATGGTTTGGGCGGGGCGGGGTACGAGCAGTACTTC. Translation: CSVEDGLGGAGYEQYF.

Remarks on this clone: Other DNA sequences within the sample encode an identical CDR3. The chain joins TRBV28 to TRBJ2-1, with TRBD2 identical over 8 bases. Germline lookup yields CDR1 MDHEN and CDR2 SYDVKM. The CDR3 totals 15 residues. V was clipped by 4 bases and J by 0 bases; unmatched bases: 2. CDR3 residues: CASSSGGSSYNEQFF. The CDR3 DNA reads TGTGCCAGCAGTTCGGGGGGGAGCTCCTACAATGAGCAGTTCTTC.

This sequence joins TRBV7-2 and TRBJ2-4; D call uncertain. V was pared by 2 bases and J by 4 bases, with 18 bases between. This CDR3 is built from 17 residues. CDR1 SGHTA and CDR2 FQGNSA come from the germline V gene. The CDR3 region has the DNA TGTGCCAGCAGCTTAAGGTTCAGCGCCCTTTTGAAAAACATTCAGTACTTC. Amino acid sequence: CASSLRFSALLKNIQYF.

This clone is a singleton in its sample. This chain uses TRBV7-8 with TRBJ2-2; 11 bases are a match to TRBD2. The germline V gene has CDR1 SGHVS and CDR2 FQNEAQ. This CDR3 has 19 residues. With V trimmed by 3 bases and J by 0 bases, 9 bases remained unmatched. The DNA for the CDR3 is TGTGCCAGCAGCTTTTGGGCTAGCGGGAGGTATACGAACACCGGGGAGCTGTTTTTT. Protein product: CASSFWASGRYTNTGELFF.

This chain connects TRBV7-8 to TRBJ1-1; tentative D call: TRBD1 (6 bases). This CDR3 has 15 amino acids. Per germline, CDR1 SGHVS and CDR2 FQNEAQ. V dropped 6 bases and J dropped 1 base, with 15 bases sitting between them. The CDR3 spells CASRRTGTQNTEAFF. CDR3 bases: TGTGCCAGCAGACGTACCGGGACACAGAACACTGAAGCTTTCTTT.

The chain carries TRBV18 and TRBJ1-1; 9 bases align to TRBD1. The V and J ends lost 9 bases and 2 bases, in that order; junction bases with no gene match: 7. The CDR3 loop spans 14 amino acids. Germline-derived CDR1 and CDR2 are KGHSH and LQKENI. Here the CDR3 reads CASLGQGGNTEAFF. The CDR3 nucleotides are TGTGCCAGTCTGGGACAGGGCGGAAACACTGAAGCTTTCTTT.

The chain couples TRBV7-3 to TRBJ2-2; TRBD1 aligns across 7 bases. CDR1 and CDR2 from the germline V gene are SGHTA and FQGTGA. There are 15 residues in the CDR3. Unmatched junction bases numbered 8, after V lost 6 bases and J lost 4 bases. CDR3 in amino acids: CASRPGGGRTGELFF. CDR3 sequence (DNA): TGTGCCAGCAGGCCAGGGGGTGGTCGCACCGGGGAGCTGTTTTTT.

The J gene is TRBJ2-7, the V gene TRBV18, with 10 bases fitting TRBD1. CDR1 KGHSH and CDR2 LQKENI come from the germline V gene. Trimming took 1 base from V and 7 from J; bases not matched to a gene: 4. This CDR3 comprises 14 residues. CDR3 region: CASSPRQGAPEQYF. The CDR3 nucleotides are TGTGCCAGCTCACCACGACAGGGGGCGCCTGAGCAGTACTTC. The variable domain in full, with the rest retrieved from reference TRBV18 and TRBJ2-7, is NAGVMQNPRHLVRRRGQEARLRCSPMKGHSHVYWYRQLPEEGLKFMVYLQKENIIDESGMPKERFSAEFPKEGPSILRIQQVVRGDSAAYFCASSPRQGAPEQYFGPGTRLTVT.

This chain uses TRBV3-1 (or the pseudogene TRBV3-2) with TRBJ2-3, with 12 positions matching TRBD2. The V gene's germline CDR1 is LGHDT and CDR2 YNNKEL (reference sequence). CDR3 length equals 16 residues. Germline trimming cut 1 base from V and 6 bases from J; bases unmatched to any gene: 5. The DNA of the CDR3 is TGTGCCAGCAGCCAAGCCTCTAGCGGGAGGGGGGATACGCAGTATTTT. As protein: CASSQASSGRGDTQYF.